The clone carrying this T cell receptor beta chain was picked up a small number of times. Its antigen is as yet unknown. Other DNA sequences in this specimen translate into the identical CDR3. These data originate in a study of glioma-infiltrating T cells after dendritic cell vaccination. Whole-study context: At biweekly intervals, patients got three intradermal dendritic cell vaccine injections.

General study points: Complete blood and tumor specimen sets were limited to few patients.

Input was 2 ug genomic DNA, or all available if less. Measured with immunoSEQ multiplex PCR; TCRdb has only the in-frame clones, and not every one. This table holds around 100,000 clones, 81% found once. Trimming cost V 3 bases and J 1 base; bases outside gene matches: 0. The germline gives CDR1 KGHSH, CDR2 LQKENI. CDR3 length equals 14 residues. Isocitrate dehydrogenase mutation was absent in all glioblastoma patients. This clonotype was sampled from a human donor with glioblastoma. Material: blood, obtained before dendritic cell vaccination. The V gene is TRBV18, the J gene TRBJ1-1; 9 nucleotides agree with TRBD1. This CDR3 is CASSPGQGNTEAFF. CDR3 nucleotides: TGTGCCAGCTCACCGGGACAGGGGAACACTGAAGCTTTCTTT.